These T cell receptor beta chains were read from a single sample in a study of cytomegalovirus exposure and HLA in healthy donors. Method: immunoSEQ multiplex PCR; TCRdb's copy keeps in-frame clones and lacks some. The data contain more than 200,000 clones, approximately 80% of them singletons. Sequencing was done on a sample of PBMCs. These receptors all stem from a girl aged 5-17 years in good health and CMV-seronegative. Both conserved end residues are part of each CDR3. A D gene is named only where the DNA matches it firmly. Clone size appears in some rows only: once, few, many, or a class for an expanded clone.

J,D,size,V,DNA,CDR3
TRBJ1-2,TRBD1,-,TRBV7-3,TGTGCCAGCAGCCCCGGAACAGGGGCCCATGGCTACACCTTC,CASSPGTGAHGYTF
TRBJ2-7,TRBD1,-,TRBV7-2,TGTGCCAGCAGCTTAAGGTTTGCGGGACAGGGGTCCTACGAGCAGTACTTC,CASSLRFAGQGSYEQYF
TRBJ1-3,-,few,TRBV19,TGTGCCAGTAGTACAACTTTCTCTGGAAACACCATATATTTT,CASSTTFSGNTIYF
TRBJ1-2,-,once,TRBV5-4,TGTGCCAGCAGCCAAGAGGACCGGGGGGCTGGCTACACCTTC,CASSQEDRGAGYTF
TRBJ1-2,-,-,TRBV7-9,TGTGCCAGCAGCTTAACGGACACAGCGACGAGAGGCTACACCTTC,CASSLTDTATRGYTF
TRBJ2-7,-,-,TRBV5-1,TGCGCCAGCAGCTTGGGAGGTCGAGTTTACTACGAGCAGTACTTC,CASSLGGRVYYEQYF
TRBJ1-3,-,few,TRBV4-1,TGCGCCAGCAGCCACCCGGGAATCTCTGGAAACACCATATATTTT,CASSHPGISGNTIYF
TRBJ1-1,-,few,TRBV5-1,TGCGCCAGCAGCTTGGCTAACAGGGTGAACACTGAAGCTTTCTTT,CASSLANRVNTEAFF
TRBJ2-7,TRBD1,few,TRBV5-1,TGCGCCAGCAGCTTAAGGGGACAGGAAGGGGTCTACGAGCAGTACTTC,CASSLRGQEGVYEQYF
TRBJ1-5,-,-,TRBV20-1,TGCAGTGCTCTTCTCGCGGCCCAGCATTTT,CSALLAAQHF
TRBJ2-3,TRBD2,once,TRBV12-5,TGTGCTAGTGGTTCCGGGGTAGCGGGGTTCACAGATACGCAGTATTTT,CASGSGVAGFTDTQYF
TRBJ1-4,TRBD1,-,TRBV2,TGTGCCAGCAGCAGACAGGGTATAGCTAATGAAAAACTGTTTTTT,CASSRQGIANEKLFF
TRBJ1-2,TRBD1,-,TRBV5-4,TGTGCCAGCAGCTTGTGGCGGACAGGGGTCAACTATGGCTACACCTTC,CASSLWRTGVNYGYTF
TRBJ2-2,TRBD1,-,TRBV2,TGTGCCAGCGGTTGGACAGGGGCCCAGGGGGAGCTGTTTTTT,CASGWTGAQGELFF
TRBJ1-5,TRBD1,few,TRBV30,TGTGCCTGGAGTTCAGACAGGGCCGGGTATAGCAATCAGCCCCAGCATTTT,CAWSSDRAGYSNQPQHF
TRBJ2-3,-,-,TRBV5-1,TGCGCCAGCAGCTCAAAGGCTGACAGGCGGAGAAGGGATACGCAGTATTTT,CASSSKADRRRRDTQYF
TRBJ2-7,TRBD1,once,TRBV10-3,TGTGCCATAGGGACAGAAAAATCCTACGAGCAGTACTTC,CAIGTEKSYEQYF
TRBJ1-2,TRBD1,-,TRBV6-6,TGTGCCAGCAGTACGACAGACAGGGGCGGTAACTATGGCTACACCTTC,CASSTTDRGGNYGYTF
TRBJ2-7,TRBD1,-,TRBV7-9,TGTGCCAGCAGCAGACAGGGATACTACGAGCAGTACTTC,CASSRQGYYEQYF
TRBJ2-1,-,-,TRBV2,TGTGCCAGCACCCGGAGTAACGTTGAAGGCTACAATGAGCAGTTCTTC,CASTRSNVEGYNEQFF
TRBJ2-1,-,-,TRBV5-6,TGTGCCAGCAGCTTGGGGGGCCTCGAGCAGTTCTTC,CASSLGGLEQFF
TRBJ2-1,-,-,TRBV5-1,TGCGCCAGCAGCTTGAGTCAGGGCCTATACAATGAGCAGTTCTTC,CASSLSQGLYNEQFF
TRBJ2-7,-,once,TRBV21-1,TGTGCCAGCAGCAAAAATGGACTCGTAGGGTCCGAGCAGTACTTC,CASSKNGLVGSEQYF
TRBJ1-2,-,-,TRBV18,TGTGCCAGCTCCCCGGGGATGTATGGCTACACCTTC,CASSPGMYGYTF
TRBJ2-3,TRBD2,few,TRBV6-4,TGTGCCAGCAGTTCCCAGACTAGCGGGGTAGATACGCAGTATTTT,CASSSQTSGVDTQYF
TRBJ2-6,-,-,TRBV10-3,TGTGCCATTAACTCTGGGGCCAACGTCCTGACTTTC,CAINSGANVLTF
TRBJ2-6,TRBD2,once,TRBV7-2,TGTGCCAGCAGCACCGGACTAGCGGGGGGCTCTGGGGCCAACGTCCTGACTTTC,CASSTGLAGGSGANVLTF
TRBJ2-7,TRBD1,-,TRBV2,TGTGCCAGCAGGACAGGGGTTGGGAACGAGCAGTACTTC,CASRTGVGNEQYF
TRBJ2-1,TRBD2,-,TRBV29-1,TGCAGCGTTGAAGACCGCGGACTAGCGATCCACAATGAGCAGTTCTTC,CSVEDRGLAIHNEQFF
TRBJ2-1,TRBD2,-,TRBV5-1,TGCGCCAGCAGCTACGTTAGCGGGAGCCAATACAATGAGCAGTTCTTC,CASSYVSGSQYNEQFF
TRBJ1-5,TRBD1,-,TRBV19,TGTGCCAGTAGTATGACAGGGGGGGGTTTCAATCAGCCCCAGCATTTT,CASSMTGGGFNQPQHF
TRBJ2-1,TRBD2,few,TRBV9,TGTGCCAGCAGCGCGACTAGCGGGACAACTTACAATGAGCAGTTCTTC,CASSATSGTTYNEQFF
TRBJ2-7,-,-,TRBV15,TGTGCCACCAGGTGGCGGAGAAACGACTACGAGCAGTACTTC,CATRWRRNDYEQYF
TRBJ2-3,-,-,TRBV7-3,TGTGCCAGCAGTCGGTCTCCGGGACTCCCCCCAGATACGCAGTATTTT,CASSRSPGLPPDTQYF
TRBJ2-2,TRBD2,-,TRBV6-4,TGTGCCAGCAGTGAACTAGCGGGCCCCGGGGAGCTGTTTTTT,CASSELAGPGELFF
TRBJ1-1,-,once,TRBV5-1,TGCGCCAGCAGGCAGGGTGACAACACTGAAGCTTTCTTT,CASRQGDNTEAFF
TRBJ1-2,-,-,TRBV7-8,TGTGCCAGCAGCTTAATGGGCAGGACAGTGGAGGCCTATGGCTACACCTTC,CASSLMGRTVEAYGYTF
TRBJ2-2,TRBD1,-,TRBV5-1,TGCGCCAGCAGCGAAGGGACAGTGAACGGGGAGCTGTTTTTT,CASSEGTVNGELFF
TRBJ2-3,-,-,TRBV6-5,TGTGCCAGCAGTTGGGGGGGCCAGGCGTACCCTGGTACGCAGTATTTT,CASSWGGQAYPGTQYF
TRBJ1-4,-,-,TRBV7-9,TGTGCCAGCAGCCGAGGGAGGGCGGATGAAAAACTGTTTTTT,CASSRGRADEKLFF
TRBJ1-2,-,-,TRBV15,TGTGCCACCAGCAGAGATCCTATTCATGGCTACACCTTC,CATSRDPIHGYTF
TRBJ1-2,TRBD1,-,TRBV28,TGTGCCAGCAGTTTATCATCCAGGGGGCGCGTCGGAGGCTACACCTTC,CASSLSSRGRVGGYTF
TRBJ1-1,-,-,TRBV19,TGTGCCAGTAGTATTGTCGGGGTCCCGGGCACTGAAGCTTTCTTT,CASSIVGVPGTEAFF
TRBJ1-1,-,-,TRBV13,TGTGCCAGCAGCCCAACAGCGGTAGAAGCTTTCTTT,CASSPTAVEAFF
TRBJ2-7,TRBD2,-,TRBV7-2,TGTGCCAGCAGCTTTCCTCCTAAGACTAGCCGGGGGATCTACGAGCAGTACTTC,CASSFPPKTSRGIYEQYF
TRBJ1-1,-,-,TRBV6-5,TGTGCCAGCAGTTACTTCGGGAACACTGAAGCTTTCTTT,CASSYFGNTEAFF
TRBJ1-1,TRBD1,-,TRBV9,TGTGCCAGCAGCGTAGTAAACAGGGGAGACACTGAAGCTTTCTTT,CASSVVNRGDTEAFF
TRBJ1-1,-,few,TRBV6-5,TGTGCCAGCAGTTATTCCGGTACCTTGAACACTGAAGCTTTCTTT,CASSYSGTLNTEAFF
TRBJ1-2,-,-,TRBV5-6,TGTGCCAGCGGTACAGGGTACGACTATGGCTACACCTTC,CASGTGYDYGYTF
TRBJ2-7,-,few,TRBV19,TGTGCCGCGGGTCCCTCCTACGAGCAGTACTTC,CAAGPSYEQYF
TRBJ2-3,TRBD1,-,TRBV6-1,TGTGCCAGCAGTGAGGCTTACCCGGGACAGGGGGTTTCATTTCGGCAGTATTTT,CASSEAYPGQGVSFRQYF
TRBJ2-3,-,-,TRBV2,TGTGCCAGCAGTGAAGCGCTACAGGCAAGCCCCACAGATACGCAGTATTTT,CASSEALQASPTDTQYF
TRBJ2-7,TRBD2,few,TRBV28,TGTGCCAGCAGCGAGAGCGGGGAGTCTAACGAGCAGTACTTC,CASSESGESNEQYF
TRBJ2-7,TRBD1,-,TRBV28,TGTGCCAGCAGTCCCTGGACAGGAGGACTCGACGAGCAGTACTTC,CASSPWTGGLDEQYF
TRBJ1-5,-,few,TRBV18,TGTGCCAGCTCACCGCTCCAGGCAAAAAATCAGCCCCAGCATTTT,CASSPLQAKNQPQHF
TRBJ2-1,TRBD2,-,TRBV27,TGTGCCAGCAGTTTAGTTGGGACTAGCGACTACAATGAGCAGTTCTTC,CASSLVGTSDYNEQFF
TRBJ2-7,TRBD1,-,TRBV11-2,TGTGCCAGCAGCGCCCTCCTTAGGGGACAGCACTACGAGCAGTACTTC,CASSALLRGQHYEQYF
TRBJ2-7,-,-,TRBV21-1,TGTGCCAGCACCATACGCGGGACCCACGAGCAGTACTTC,CASTIRGTHEQYF
TRBJ2-5,TRBD2,-,TRBV9,TGTGCCAGCAGCGGACTAGCGGGGGGGCAGGAGACCCAGTACTTC,CASSGLAGGQETQYF